This entry is about one TCR beta chain. Its antigen remains unidentified. The record originates from a study of OX40 agonist ivuxolimab in advanced cancers. CDR3 length: 14 amino acids. The V end was cut by 3 bases, the J end by 0 bases, with 6 bases between. The germline V gene encodes CDR1 MGHRA and CDR2 YSYEKL. Overall study results and limits: Partial responders receiving 0.1-3.0 mg/kg showed among the lowest clonal expansion.

Libraries were prepared by immunoSEQ multiplex PCR; TCRdb keeps only in-frame clonotypes and omits some of them. The repertoire holds tens of thousands of clones, with 88% as singletons. The chain is built from TRBV4-1 and TRBJ1-3; tentatively, D is TRBD1 (5 bases). This specimen was CD4+ or CD8+ T cells sorted from blood, taken in a trial of the OX40 agonist ivuxolimab. The TCR originated in an adult with an advanced solid tumor such as melanoma, head and neck, liver or kidney cancer. The CDR3 reads CASSQTASGNTIYF. The DNA of the CDR3 is TGCGCCAGCAGCCAGACAGCCTCTGGAAACACCATATATTTT.